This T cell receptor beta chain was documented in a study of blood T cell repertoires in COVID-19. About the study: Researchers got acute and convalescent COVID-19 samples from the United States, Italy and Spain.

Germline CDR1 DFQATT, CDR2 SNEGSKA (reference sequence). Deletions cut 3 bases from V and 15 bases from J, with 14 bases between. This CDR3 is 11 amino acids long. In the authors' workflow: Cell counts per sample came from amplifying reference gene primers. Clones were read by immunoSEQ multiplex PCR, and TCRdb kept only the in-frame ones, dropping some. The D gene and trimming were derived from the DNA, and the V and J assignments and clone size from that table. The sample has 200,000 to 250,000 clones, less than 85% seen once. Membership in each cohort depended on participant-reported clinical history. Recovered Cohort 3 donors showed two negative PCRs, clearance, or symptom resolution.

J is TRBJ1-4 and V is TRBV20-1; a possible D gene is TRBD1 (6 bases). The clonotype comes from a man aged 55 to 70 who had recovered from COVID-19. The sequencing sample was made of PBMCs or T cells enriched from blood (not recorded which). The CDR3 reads CSASLGQGLFF. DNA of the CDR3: TGCAGTGCTAGCCTAGGGCAGGGGTTGTTTTTT.